This T cell receptor (beta chain) was sequenced during a study of OX40 agonist ivuxolimab in advanced cancers. Turning to the overall study: Ivuxolimab was a fully human IgG2 agonistic monoclonal antibody targeting the costimulatory receptor OX40 (CD134). The point of sequencing TCRbeta in the periphery was to test whether ivuxolimab changed TCR sequence diversity and drove clonal T-cell expansion. Prior anti-PD-1, anti-PD-L1 or anti-CTLA-4 therapy was permitted, and checkpoint inhibitors had been received by around 39% of dose-escalation patients. Three dose-escalation patients achieved partial responses, one with hepatocellular carcinoma and two with cutaneous melanoma. The paper describes the monotherapy dose-escalation part (N of about 55 patients) of the phase I trial of ivuxolimab. Among the roughly 50 dose-escalation patients, 19 had hepatocellular carcinoma, around 15 melanoma, 9 renal cell carcinoma and 9 head and neck cancer. Intravenous ivuxolimab was administered to patients every 2 weeks at six dose levels: 0.01, 0.1, 0.3, 1.5, 3 and 10 mg/kg. A male proportion of around 83% and a mean age of approximately 60 years, ranging from roughly 23 to 80, were recorded for the dose-escalation cohort. Study-wide conclusions, independent of this receptor: Which antigens the clonally expanded peripheral T cells were specific for was not determined. Clonal expansion of both CD4+ and CD8+ blood T cells was observed from baseline to week 6 at doses 0.1 to 3.0 mg/kg. In the 0.1-3.0 mg/kg groups, partial responders had among the lowest normalized peripheral clonal expansion, particularly in CD8+ T cells. After ivuxolimab, more expanded clones were found on average in CD8+ T cells than in CD4+ T cells. Low levels of normalized T-cell clonal expansion were also seen in some patients who did not respond.

The trial excluded patients who had a history of autoimmune disease or were on systemic immunosuppression. Peripheral blood for TCR sequencing was drawn from every dose cohort at baseline, at cycle 4 day 1 and at cycle 7 day 1. The samples were taken from a phase I, first-in-human, multicenter, open-label dose-escalation trial of ivuxolimab. The trial enrolled adults with locally advanced or metastatic head and neck squamous cell, hepatocellular, melanoma or renal cell carcinoma. Before TCR sequencing, CD4+ T cells and CD8+ T cells from peripheral blood were sorted into separate populations. About this clone: There is no known antigen for this receptor. No much larger clonotype is one base removed from it; base qualities were not supplied.

For sequencing of the TCRbeta CDR3 region, genomic DNA was extracted from the sorted cells. The immunoSEQ Assay was used to sequence the TCRbeta CDR3 regions. TCRdb re-hosts the immuneACCESS table, in-frame sequences only. Its copies lack some clones; in the studies checked, an unresolved V gene accounts for under half of them, and the cause for the rest is not known. For this sample the table gives fewer than 40,000 clones, of which under 90% were detected only once. 1.2% to 1.5% of the sample is held by the ten biggest clonotypes. From the germline V gene, CDR1 is SGHTA and CDR2 is FQGNSA. From its cysteine to its phenylalanine, the CDR3 spans 12 amino acids. Only the CDR3 part of the read is kept: 36 bases, read in frame from the first base. V is cut by 4 bases and J by 14 bases, and the space between the germline ends is 15 bases.

The clonotype was recovered from an adult with an advanced solid tumor such as melanoma, head and neck, liver or kidney cancer. This chain joins TRBV7-2 to TRBJ2-4; a weak D assignment points to TRBD2 (5 bases agree). Sequencing used CD4+ or CD8+ T cells sorted from blood, obtained in a trial of the OX40 agonist ivuxolimab. The DNA sequence reads TGTGCCAGCAGCTCCAGCCCGGGAAAAAAGTACTTC. This is translated as CASSSSPGKKYF. With the rest looked up from the reference TRBV7-2 and TRBJ2-4 genes rather than sequenced, the full variable domain is GAGVSQSPSNKVTEKGKDVELRCDPISGHTALYWYRQSLGQGLEFLIYFQGNSAPDKSGLPSDRFSAERTGGSVSTLTIQRTQQEDSAVYLCASSSSPGKKYFGAGTRLSVL.